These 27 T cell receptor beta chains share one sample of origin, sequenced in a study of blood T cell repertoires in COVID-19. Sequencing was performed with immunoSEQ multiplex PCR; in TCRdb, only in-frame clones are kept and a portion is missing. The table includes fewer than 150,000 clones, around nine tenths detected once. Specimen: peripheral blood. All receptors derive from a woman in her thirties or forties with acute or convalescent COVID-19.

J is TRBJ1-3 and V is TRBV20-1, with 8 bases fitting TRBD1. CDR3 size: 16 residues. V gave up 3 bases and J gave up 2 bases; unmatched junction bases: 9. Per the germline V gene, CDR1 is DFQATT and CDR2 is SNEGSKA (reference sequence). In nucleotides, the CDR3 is TGCAGTGCTAGTGGGGGGAGGGGACAGGCTGGAAACACCATATATTTT. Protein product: CSASGGRGQAGNTIYF.

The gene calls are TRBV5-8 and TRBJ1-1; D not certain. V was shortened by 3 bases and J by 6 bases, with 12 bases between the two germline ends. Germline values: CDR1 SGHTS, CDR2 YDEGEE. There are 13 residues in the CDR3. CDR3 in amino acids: CASSSIGEPEAFF. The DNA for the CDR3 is TGTGCCAGCAGCTCCATTGGGGAGCCTGAAGCTTTCTTT.

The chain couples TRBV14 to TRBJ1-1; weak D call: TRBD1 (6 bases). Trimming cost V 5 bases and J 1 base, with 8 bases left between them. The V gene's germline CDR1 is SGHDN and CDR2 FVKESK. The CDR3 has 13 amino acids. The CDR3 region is CASSAQGNTEAFF. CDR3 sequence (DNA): TGTGCCAGCAGCGCACAGGGGAACACTGAAGCTTTCTTT.

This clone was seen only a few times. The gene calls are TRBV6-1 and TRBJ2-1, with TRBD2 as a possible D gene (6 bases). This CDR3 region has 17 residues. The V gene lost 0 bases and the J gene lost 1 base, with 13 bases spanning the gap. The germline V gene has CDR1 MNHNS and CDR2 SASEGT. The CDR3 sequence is CASSEARGVKSYNEQFF. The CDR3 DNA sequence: TGTGCCAGCAGTGAAGCGCGGGGTGTAAAGTCCTACAATGAGCAGTTCTTC.

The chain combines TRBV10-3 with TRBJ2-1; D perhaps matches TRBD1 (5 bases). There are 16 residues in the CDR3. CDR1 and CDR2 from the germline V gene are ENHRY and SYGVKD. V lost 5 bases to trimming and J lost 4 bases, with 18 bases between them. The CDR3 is CAISPGILFEYNEQFF. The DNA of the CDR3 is TGTGCCATCAGTCCAGGGATTCTGTTTGAATACAATGAGCAGTTCTTC.

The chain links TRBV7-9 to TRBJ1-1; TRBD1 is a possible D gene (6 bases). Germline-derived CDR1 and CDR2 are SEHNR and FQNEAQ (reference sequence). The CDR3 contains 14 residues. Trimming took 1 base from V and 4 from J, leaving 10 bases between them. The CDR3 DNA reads TGTGCCAGCAGCTTAGAGCAGGGGAGCACTGAAGCTTTCTTT. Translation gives CASSLEQGSTEAFF.

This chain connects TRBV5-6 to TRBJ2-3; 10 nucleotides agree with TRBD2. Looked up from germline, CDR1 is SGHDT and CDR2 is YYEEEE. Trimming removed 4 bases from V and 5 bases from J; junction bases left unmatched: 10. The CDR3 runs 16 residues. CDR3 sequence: CASSRAAGGPIDTQYF. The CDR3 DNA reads TGTGCCAGCAGCCGAGCAGCGGGAGGGCCGATAGATACGCAGTATTTT.

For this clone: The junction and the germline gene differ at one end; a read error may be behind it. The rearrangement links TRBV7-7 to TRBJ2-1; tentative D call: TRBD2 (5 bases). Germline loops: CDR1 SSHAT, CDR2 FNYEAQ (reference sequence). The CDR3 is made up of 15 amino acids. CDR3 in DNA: TGTGCTAGCAGCTTCGATCCGGCGAGGGTAAATGAGCAGTTCTTC. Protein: CASSFDPARVNEQFF.

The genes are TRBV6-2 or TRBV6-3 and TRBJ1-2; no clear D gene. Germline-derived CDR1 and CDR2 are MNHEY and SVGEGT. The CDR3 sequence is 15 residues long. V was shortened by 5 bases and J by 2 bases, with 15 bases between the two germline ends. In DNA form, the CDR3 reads TGTGCCAGCAGTACCCCCCGAGAGGGAAACTATGGCTACACCTTC. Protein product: CASSTPREGNYGYTF.

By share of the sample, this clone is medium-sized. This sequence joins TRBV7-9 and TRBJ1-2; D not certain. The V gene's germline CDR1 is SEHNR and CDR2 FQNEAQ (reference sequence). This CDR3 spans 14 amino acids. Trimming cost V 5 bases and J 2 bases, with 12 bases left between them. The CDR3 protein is CASSASLGNYGYTF. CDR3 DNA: TGTGCCAGCAGCGCGAGTCTCGGGAACTATGGCTACACCTTC.

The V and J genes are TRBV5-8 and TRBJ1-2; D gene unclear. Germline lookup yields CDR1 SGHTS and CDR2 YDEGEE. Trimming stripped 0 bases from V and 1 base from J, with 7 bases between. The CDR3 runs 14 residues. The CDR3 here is CASSLGRVNYGYTF. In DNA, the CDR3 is TGTGCCAGCAGCTTGGGGAGGGTTAACTATGGCTACACCTTC. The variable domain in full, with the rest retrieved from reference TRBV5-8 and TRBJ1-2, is EAGVTQSPTHLIKTRGQQATLRCSPISGHTSVYWYQQALGLGLQFLLWYDEGEERNRGNFPPRFSGRQFPNYSSELNVNALELEDSALYLCASSLGRVNYGYTFGSGTRLTVV.

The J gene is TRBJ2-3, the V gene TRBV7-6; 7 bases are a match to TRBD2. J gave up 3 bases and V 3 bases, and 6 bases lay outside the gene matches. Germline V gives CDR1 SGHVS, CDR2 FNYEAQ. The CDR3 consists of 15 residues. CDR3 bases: TGTGCCAGCAGCTTGATGGCGGGAGCTACAGATACGCAGTATTTT. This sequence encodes CASSLMAGATDTQYF.

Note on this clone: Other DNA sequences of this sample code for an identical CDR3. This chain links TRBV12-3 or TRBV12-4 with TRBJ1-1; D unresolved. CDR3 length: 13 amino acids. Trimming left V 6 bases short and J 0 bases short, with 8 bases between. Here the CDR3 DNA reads TGTGCCAGCAGCTCCAGTGTGAACACTGAAGCTTTCTTT. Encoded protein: CASSSSVNTEAFF.

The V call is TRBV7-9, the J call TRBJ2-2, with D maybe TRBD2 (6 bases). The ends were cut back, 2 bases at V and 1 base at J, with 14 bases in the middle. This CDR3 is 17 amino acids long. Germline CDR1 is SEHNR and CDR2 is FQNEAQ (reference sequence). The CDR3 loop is CASSLPEGLRNTGELFF. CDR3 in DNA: TGTGCCAGCAGCTTACCTGAGGGACTGCGGAACACCGGGGAGCTGTTTTTT.

CDR3 loop: CASSLWDRGEAFF. The CDR3 nucleotides read TGTGCCAGCAGCTTATGGGACAGGGGTGAAGCTTTCTTT. The chain is built from TRBV7-6 and TRBJ1-1; 10 nucleotides align to TRBD1. This CDR3 region has 13 residues. Germline V gene lookup returns CDR1 SGHVS and CDR2 FNYEAQ. J was trimmed by 7 bases and V by 2 bases; bases with no gene match: 1. The full variable domain, its missing parts supplied by reference TRBV7-6 and TRBJ1-1, is GAGVSQSPRYKVTKRGQDVALRCDPISGHVSLYWYRQALGQGPEFLTYFNYEAQQDKSGLPNDRFSAERPEGSISTLTIQRTEQRDSAMYRCASSLWDRGEAFFGQGTRLTVV.

The CDR3 nucleotides are TGTGCCAGCTCACCAGGGGGCGCGGGCACTGAAGCTTTCTTT. Protein: CASSPGGAGTEAFF. The J gene is TRBJ1-1, the V gene TRBV18, with D possibly TRBD1 on 6 matching bases. The V end lost 2 bases, the J end lost 4 bases, and 11 bases lay between the germline ends. Germline V gene data show CDR1 as KGHSH and CDR2 as LQKENI. This CDR3 comprises 14 residues.

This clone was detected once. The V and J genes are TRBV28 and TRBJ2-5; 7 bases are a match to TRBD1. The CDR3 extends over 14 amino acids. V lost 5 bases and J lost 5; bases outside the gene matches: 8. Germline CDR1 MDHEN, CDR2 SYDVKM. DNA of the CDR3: TGTGCCAGCAGTGGCGACAGGGCTGGGGAGACCCAGTACTTC. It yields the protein CASSGDRAGETQYF.

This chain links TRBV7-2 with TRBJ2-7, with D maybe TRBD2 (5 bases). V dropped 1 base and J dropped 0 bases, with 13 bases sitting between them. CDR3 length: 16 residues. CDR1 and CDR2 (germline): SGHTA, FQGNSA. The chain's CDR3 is CASSLEVGVSSYEQYF. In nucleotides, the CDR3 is TGTGCCAGCAGCTTAGAAGTCGGGGTTAGCTCCTACGAGCAGTACTTC.

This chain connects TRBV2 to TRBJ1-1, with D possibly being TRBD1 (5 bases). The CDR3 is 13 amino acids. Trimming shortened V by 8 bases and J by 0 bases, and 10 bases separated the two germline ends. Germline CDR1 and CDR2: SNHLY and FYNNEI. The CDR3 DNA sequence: TGTGCCAGCGTGGGGGAGGTGAACACTGAAGCTTTCTTT. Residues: CASVGEVNTEAFF.

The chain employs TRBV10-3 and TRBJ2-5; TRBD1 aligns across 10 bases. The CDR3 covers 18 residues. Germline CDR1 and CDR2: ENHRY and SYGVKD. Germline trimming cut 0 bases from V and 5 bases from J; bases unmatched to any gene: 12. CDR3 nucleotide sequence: TGTGCCATCAGTGAGTCCCGGGGGGACAGGGGAACGAGGGAGACCCAGTACTTC. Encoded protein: CAISESRGDRGTRETQYF.

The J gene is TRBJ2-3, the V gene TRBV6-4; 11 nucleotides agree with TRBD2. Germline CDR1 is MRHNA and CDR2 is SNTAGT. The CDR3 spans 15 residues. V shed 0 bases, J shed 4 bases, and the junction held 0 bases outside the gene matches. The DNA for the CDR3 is TGTGCCAGCAGTGACTCTAGCGGGAGGGCAGATACGCAGTATTTT. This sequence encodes CASSDSSGRADTQYF.

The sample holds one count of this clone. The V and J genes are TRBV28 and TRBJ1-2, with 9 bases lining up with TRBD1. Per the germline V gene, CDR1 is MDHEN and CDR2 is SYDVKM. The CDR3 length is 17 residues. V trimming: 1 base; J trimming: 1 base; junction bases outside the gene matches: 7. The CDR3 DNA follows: TGTGCCAGCAGTTTATCGCTACAGGGGGCCTTTAACTATGGCTACACCTTC. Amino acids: CASSLSLQGAFNYGYTF.

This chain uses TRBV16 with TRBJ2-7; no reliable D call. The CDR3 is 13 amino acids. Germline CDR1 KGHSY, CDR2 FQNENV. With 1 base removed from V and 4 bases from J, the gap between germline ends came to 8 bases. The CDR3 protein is CASSQFGEYEQYF. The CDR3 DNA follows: TGTGCCAGCAGCCAATTTGGAGAGTACGAGCAGTACTTC.

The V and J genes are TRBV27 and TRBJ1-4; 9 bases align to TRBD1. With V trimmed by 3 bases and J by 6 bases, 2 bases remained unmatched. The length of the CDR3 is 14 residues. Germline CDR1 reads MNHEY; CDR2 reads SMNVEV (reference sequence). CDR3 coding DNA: TGTGCCAGCAGTTTGACAGGGGGTTATGAAAAACTGTTTTTT. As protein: CASSLTGGYEKLFF. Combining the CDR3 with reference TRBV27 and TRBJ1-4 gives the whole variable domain EAQVTQNPRYLITVTGKKLTVTCSQNMNHEYMSWYRQDPGLGLRQIYYSMNVEVTDKGDVPEGYKVSRKEKRNFPLILESPSPNQTSLYFCASSLTGGYEKLFFGSGTQLSVL.

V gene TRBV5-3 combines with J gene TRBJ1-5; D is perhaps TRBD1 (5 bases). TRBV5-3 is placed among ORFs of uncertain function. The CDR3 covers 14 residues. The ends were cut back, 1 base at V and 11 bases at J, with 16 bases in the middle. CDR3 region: CARSLFGGVEAQHF. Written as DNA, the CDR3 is TGTGCCAGAAGCTTGTTCGGGGGAGTGGAGGCCCAGCATTTT.

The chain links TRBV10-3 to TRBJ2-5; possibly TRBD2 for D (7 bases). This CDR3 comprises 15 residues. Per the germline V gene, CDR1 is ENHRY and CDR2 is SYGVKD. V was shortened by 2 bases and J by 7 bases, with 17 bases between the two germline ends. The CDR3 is CAISEEGGAQGTQYF. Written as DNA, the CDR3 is TGTGCCATCAGTGAGGAGGGGGGGGCCCAGGGGACCCAGTACTTC.

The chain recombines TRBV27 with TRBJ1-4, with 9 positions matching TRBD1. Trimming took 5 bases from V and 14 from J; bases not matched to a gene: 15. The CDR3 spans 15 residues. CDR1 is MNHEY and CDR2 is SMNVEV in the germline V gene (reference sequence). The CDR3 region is CASSPGGKGTGRLFF. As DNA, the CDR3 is TGTGCCAGCAGTCCAGGGGGTAAAGGGACAGGGAGGCTGTTTTTT.